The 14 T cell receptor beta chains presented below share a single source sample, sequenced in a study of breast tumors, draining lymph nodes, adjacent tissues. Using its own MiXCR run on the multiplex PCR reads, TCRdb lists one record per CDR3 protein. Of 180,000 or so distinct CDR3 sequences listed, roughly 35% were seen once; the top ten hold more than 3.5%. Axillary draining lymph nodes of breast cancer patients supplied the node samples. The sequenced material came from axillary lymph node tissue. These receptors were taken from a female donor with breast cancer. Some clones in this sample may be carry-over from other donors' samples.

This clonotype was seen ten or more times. The CDR3, as DNA: TGTGCCAGCAGCTTAGGACAGGGTACCTACGAGCAGTACTTC. Encoded protein: CASSLGQGTYEQYF. The V call is TRBV13, the J call TRBJ2-7; possibly TRBD1 for D (6 bases). Trimming stripped 0 bases from V and 2 bases from J, with 8 bases between. From germline, CDR1 is PRHDT and CDR2 FYEKMQ (reference sequence). This CDR3 is built from 14 residues.

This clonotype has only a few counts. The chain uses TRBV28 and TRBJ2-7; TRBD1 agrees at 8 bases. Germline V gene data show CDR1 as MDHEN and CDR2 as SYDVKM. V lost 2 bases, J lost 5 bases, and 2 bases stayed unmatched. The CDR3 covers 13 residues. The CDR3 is CASSLEQGDEQYF. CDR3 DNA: TGTGCCAGCAGTTTAGAACAGGGGGACGAGCAGTACTTC. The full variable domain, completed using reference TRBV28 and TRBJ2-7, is DVKVTQSSRYLVKRTGEKVFLECVQDMDHENMFWYRQDPGLGLRLIYFSYDVKMKEKGDIPEGYSVSREKKERFSLILESASTNQTSMYLCASSLEQGDEQYFGPGTRLTVT.

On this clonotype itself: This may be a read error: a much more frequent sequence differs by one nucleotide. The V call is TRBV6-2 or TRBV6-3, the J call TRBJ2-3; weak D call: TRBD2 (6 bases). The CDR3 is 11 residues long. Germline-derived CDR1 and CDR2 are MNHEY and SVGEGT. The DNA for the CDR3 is TGTGCCAGCTGGGGGGTAGATGCGCAGTATTTT. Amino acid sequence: CASWGVDAQYF.

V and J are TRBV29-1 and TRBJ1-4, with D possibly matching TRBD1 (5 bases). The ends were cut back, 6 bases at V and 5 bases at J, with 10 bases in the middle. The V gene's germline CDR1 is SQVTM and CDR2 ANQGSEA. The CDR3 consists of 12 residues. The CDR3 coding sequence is TGCAGCGTATCCTGGGGGAATGAAAAACTGTTTTTT. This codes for CSVSWGNEKLFF.

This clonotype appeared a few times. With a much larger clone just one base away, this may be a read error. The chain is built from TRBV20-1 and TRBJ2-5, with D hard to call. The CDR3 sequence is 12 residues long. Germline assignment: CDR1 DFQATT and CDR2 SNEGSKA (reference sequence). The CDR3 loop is CGAGTHQETQYF. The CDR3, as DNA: TGCGGTGCTGGAACACACCAAGAGACCCAGTACTTC.

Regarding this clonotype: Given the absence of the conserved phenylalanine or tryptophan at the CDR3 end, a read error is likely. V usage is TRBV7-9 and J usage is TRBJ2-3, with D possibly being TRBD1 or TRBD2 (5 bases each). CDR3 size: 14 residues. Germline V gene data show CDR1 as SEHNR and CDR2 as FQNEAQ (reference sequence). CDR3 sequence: CASSDGGSTGTQYL. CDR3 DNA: TGTGCCAGCAGCGACGGTGGGAGCACAGGTACGCAGTATCTT.

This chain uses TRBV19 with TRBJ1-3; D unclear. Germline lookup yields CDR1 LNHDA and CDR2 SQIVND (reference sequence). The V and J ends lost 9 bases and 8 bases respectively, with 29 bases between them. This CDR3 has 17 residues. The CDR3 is CASRRSGPPSFGDTIYF. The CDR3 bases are TGTGCCAGCCGACGCTCTGGGCCTCCGTCGTTCGGGGACACCATATATTTT.

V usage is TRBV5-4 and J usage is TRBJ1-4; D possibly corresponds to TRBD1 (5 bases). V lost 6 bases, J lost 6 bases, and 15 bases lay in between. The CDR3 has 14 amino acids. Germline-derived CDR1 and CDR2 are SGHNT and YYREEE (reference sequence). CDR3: CASTGQRKDEKLFF. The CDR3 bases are TGTGCCAGCACCGGACAACGCAAGGATGAAAAACTGTTTTTT.

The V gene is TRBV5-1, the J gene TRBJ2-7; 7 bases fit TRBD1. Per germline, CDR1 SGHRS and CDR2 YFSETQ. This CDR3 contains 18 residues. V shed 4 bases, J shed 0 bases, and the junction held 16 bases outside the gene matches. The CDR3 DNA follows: TGCGCCAGCAGCCACGTTGATGACAGGGCTAGGAGCTCCTACGAGCAGTACTTC. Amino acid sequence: CASSHVDDRARSSYEQYF.

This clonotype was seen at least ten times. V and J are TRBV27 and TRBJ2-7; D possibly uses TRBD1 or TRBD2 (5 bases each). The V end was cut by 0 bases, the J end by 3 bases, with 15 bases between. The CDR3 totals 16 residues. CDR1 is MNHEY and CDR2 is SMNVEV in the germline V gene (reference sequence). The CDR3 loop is CASSLSGAGPFYEQYF. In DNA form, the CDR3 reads TGTGCCAGCAGTTTATCCGGGGCAGGTCCCTTCTACGAGCAGTACTTC.

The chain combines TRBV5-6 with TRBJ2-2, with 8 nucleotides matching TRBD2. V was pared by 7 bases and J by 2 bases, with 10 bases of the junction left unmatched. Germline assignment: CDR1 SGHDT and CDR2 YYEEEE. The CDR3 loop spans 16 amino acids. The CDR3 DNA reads TGTGCCAGCTCCAACCGAGCGGGAGTTAACACCGGGGAGCTGTTTTTT. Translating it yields CASSNRAGVNTGELFF.

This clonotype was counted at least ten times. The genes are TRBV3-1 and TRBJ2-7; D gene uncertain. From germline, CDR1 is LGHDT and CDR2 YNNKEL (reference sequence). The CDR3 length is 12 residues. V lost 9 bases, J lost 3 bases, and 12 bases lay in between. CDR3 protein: CASSPGGYEQYF. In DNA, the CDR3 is TGTGCCAGTAGTCCCGGTGGCTACGAGCAGTACTTC.

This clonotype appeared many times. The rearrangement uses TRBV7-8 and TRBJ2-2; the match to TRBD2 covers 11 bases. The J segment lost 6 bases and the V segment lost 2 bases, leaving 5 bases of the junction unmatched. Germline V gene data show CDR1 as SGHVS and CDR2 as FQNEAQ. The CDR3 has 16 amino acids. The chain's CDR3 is CASSLPSGGRAGELFF. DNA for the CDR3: TGTGCCAGCAGCTTACCTAGCGGGGGGAGGGCCGGGGAGCTGTTTTTT.

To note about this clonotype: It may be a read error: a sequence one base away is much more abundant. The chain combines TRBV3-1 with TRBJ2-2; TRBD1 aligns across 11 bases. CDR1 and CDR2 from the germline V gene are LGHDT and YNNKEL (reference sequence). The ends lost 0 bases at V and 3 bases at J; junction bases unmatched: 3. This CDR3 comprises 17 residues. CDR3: CASSQDPGQGDTGELFF. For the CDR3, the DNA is TGTGCCAGCAGCCAAGATCCGGGACAGGGGGACACCGGGGAGCTGTTTTTT.